Sequencing of this TCR beta chain was carried out in a study of cytomegalovirus exposure and HLA in healthy donors. In the PCR, 60 Vbeta and 13 Jbeta primers were used. Some clones are missing from TCRdb's copy, which holds only in-frame ones; the method was immunoSEQ multiplex PCR. The repertoire holds 130,000 or so clones, roughly 80% seen once, with less than 2.5% in the top ten. Comments on this clone: Its antigen is currently unknown.

Likely unrecorded immune exposures existed in these nominally healthy donors. V was trimmed by 9 bases and J by 0 bases, leaving 14 bases between them. The CDR3 loop spans 14 amino acids. Germline V gives CDR1 LNHDA, CDR2 SQIVND (reference sequence). The study's findings and limits: Most likely, a cluster of highly shared sequence variants arose as a sequencing artifact. The authors confirmed in vitro that three CMV-associated chains were specific for CMV antigens. Differences between HLA loci emerged in a later analysis of TCR association rates, with DRB1 most and HLA-C fewest.

The sequencing input was PBMCs. The chain couples TRBV19 to TRBJ1-1, with D perhaps matching TRBD1 (6 bases). This receptor was obtained from a young man in good health and CMV-seronegative. The chain's CDR3 is CASENRAMNTEAFF. CDR3 nucleotide sequence: TGTGCCAGCGAAAACAGGGCCATGAACACTGAAGCTTTCTTT.